Listed here are 25 T cell receptor beta chains from one sample, sequenced in a study of blood T cell repertoires in COVID-19. The data were produced by immunoSEQ multiplex PCR, yet TCRdb's version contains in-frame clones alone and is incomplete. There are around 340,000 clones in the sample; approximately 90% occur only once, and 3.9% lies in the top ten. The sample taken for sequencing was peripheral blood. The source of these receptors is an older woman with COVID-19, enrolled during active disease.

This clone was recorded a few times. The chain has TRBV24-1 and TRBJ2-2, with 10 nucleotides matching TRBD2. Germline loops: CDR1 KGHDR, CDR2 SFDVKD. The CDR3 has 15 residues. Trimming at V came to 5 bases and at J to 3 bases, leaving 2 bases not matched to a gene. The CDR3 DNA follows: TGTGCCACCAGTGTAGCGGGGGGACACACCGGGGAGCTGTTTTTT. It yields the protein CATSVAGGHTGELFF.

This clone is a singleton in its sample. The J gene is TRBJ2-1, the V gene TRBV6-5; 10 bases match TRBD2. Trimming removed 0 bases from V and 9 bases from J; junction bases left unmatched: 5. CDR3 length: 15 residues. Germline V gene lookup returns CDR1 MNHEY and CDR2 SVGAGI. CDR3 protein: CASSYSSGGAGEQFF. The DNA for the CDR3 is TGTGCCAGCAGTTACTCGAGCGGGGGGGCCGGTGAGCAGTTCTTC.

This clone was observed a single time. The genes are TRBV6-4 and TRBJ1-1; D is perhaps TRBD1 (6 bases). The CDR3 sequence is 15 residues long. CDR1 and CDR2 (germline): MRHNA, SNTAGT. V was pared by 6 bases and J by 5 bases, with 19 bases between. DNA for the CDR3: TGTGCCAGCAGCCCCGGGACATTTCCGGGAACTGAAGCTTTCTTT. Protein product: CASSPGTFPGTEAFF.

The chain employs TRBV4-1 and TRBJ2-3, with a tentative D call TRBD2 (6 bases). In germline, CDR1 is MGHRA, CDR2 YSYEKL. The V end was cut by 4 bases, the J end by 0 bases, with 14 bases between. This CDR3 contains 16 residues. CDR3 sequence reads: CASSLEFGTSTDTQYF. CDR3 nucleotide sequence: TGCGCCAGCAGCCTAGAGTTTGGGACTAGCACAGATACGCAGTATTTT.

This clone was observed once. In DNA, the CDR3 is TGCGCCAGCAGCTTGGATAGGGGGAAGCAGTTCTTC. This gives the protein CASSLDRGKQFF. The rearrangement links TRBV5-1 to TRBJ2-1; D perhaps matches TRBD1 (6 bases). Trimming stripped 0 bases from V and 11 bases from J, with 9 bases between. Germline CDR1 reads SGHRS; CDR2 reads YFSETQ. The CDR3 runs 12 residues. Variable domain in full (rest from reference TRBV5-1 and TRBJ2-1): KAGVTQTPRYLIKTRGQQVTLSCSPISGHRSVSWYQQTPGQGLQFLFEYFSETQRNKGNFPGRFSGRQFSNSRSEMNVSTLELGDSALYLCASSLDRGKQFFGPGTRLTVL.

The chain uses TRBV7-2 and TRBJ2-1, with D perhaps matching TRBD2 (5 bases). CDR1 is SGHTA, CDR2 FQGNSA, per germline. This CDR3 region has 12 residues. Trimming took off 2 bases at V and 8 bases at J, with 7 bases between the two ends. The CDR3 sequence: CASSLIGDEQFF. CDR3 nucleotides: TGTGCCAGCAGCTTAATCGGGGATGAGCAGTTCTTC.

Turning to this clone: Other DNA variants within this sample encode the same CDR3. For the CDR3, the DNA is TGTGCCAGCAGCTTAGACCGGGACAGCTATGGCTACACCTTC. This encodes CASSLDRDSYGYTF. The gene calls are TRBV11-2 and TRBJ1-2; TRBD1 agrees at 7 bases. V lost 0 bases, J lost 4 bases, and 2 bases stayed unmatched. The germline CDR1 and CDR2 sequences are SGHAT and FQNNGV. The CDR3 spans 14 residues.

The rearrangement links TRBV5-1 to TRBJ1-1; perhaps TRBD1 as D (5 bases). CDR3 length: 15 amino acids. Deletions cut 0 bases from V and 3 bases from J, with 12 bases between. The germline CDR1 and CDR2 sequences are SGHRS and YFSETQ. In DNA, the CDR3 is TGCGCCAGCAGCTTGGAGGCGTGGGGCTACACTGAAGCTTTCTTT. Encoded protein: CASSLEAWGYTEAFF.

This clone came up a few times. The V and J genes are TRBV6-5 and TRBJ2-7; TRBD2 agrees at 11 bases. There are 14 residues in the CDR3. J was trimmed by 3 bases and V by 6 bases; bases with no gene match: 4. CDR1 and CDR2 from the germline V gene are MNHEY and SVGAGI. CDR3 residues: CASRPTSGVYEQYF. In DNA form, the CDR3 reads TGTGCCAGCAGGCCGACTAGCGGGGTCTACGAGCAGTACTTC.

The gene calls are TRBV11-2 and TRBJ2-1, with 8 nucleotides matching TRBD2. With 1 base clipped from V and 7 bases from J, the junction kept 3 bases outside the gene matches. Germline CDR1 reads SGHAT; CDR2 reads FQNNGV. This CDR3 region has 14 residues. CDR3 residues: CASSLAGGTNEQFF. CDR3 nucleotides: TGTGCCAGCAGCTTAGCGGGGGGGACTAATGAGCAGTTCTTC. The full variable domain, in which reference TRBV11-2 and TRBJ2-1 provide the parts outside the CDR3, is EAGVAQSPRYKIIEKRQSVAFWCNPISGHATLYWYQQILGQGPKLLIQFQNNGVVDDSQLPKDRFSAERLKGVDSTLKIQPAKLEDSAVYLCASSLAGGTNEQFFGPGTRLTVL.

The chain couples TRBV12-3 or TRBV12-4 to TRBJ1-1; TRBD1 is a possible D gene (6 bases). CDR3 length: 12 amino acids. V shed 4 bases and J shed 7 bases, with 10 bases lying between them. CDR3 in amino acids: CASSSRQVEAFF. DNA for the CDR3: TGTGCCAGCAGTTCCAGACAGGTTGAAGCTTTCTTT.

The rearrangement joins TRBV19 to TRBJ1-3; D is ambiguous. The V and J ends lost 8 bases and 0 bases respectively, with 8 bases between them. CDR3 length: 13 residues. Germline CDR1 is LNHDA and CDR2 is SQIVND (reference sequence). CDR3 loop: CASLTDSGNTIYF. The CDR3 DNA reads as TGTGCCAGTTTAACAGACTCTGGAAACACCATATATTTT.

This chain joins TRBV6-6 and TRBJ1-4; D is unclear. V lost 6 bases and J lost 3, with 11 bases in between. Germline loops: CDR1 MNHNY, CDR2 SVGAGI (reference sequence). This CDR3 spans 14 amino acids. CDR3 sequence: CASSSPGANEKLFF. The CDR3 region has the DNA TGTGCCAGCAGCTCCCCCGGGGCTAATGAAAAACTGTTTTTT.

The V gene is TRBV9, the J gene TRBJ1-6; a possible D gene is TRBD1 (6 bases). Germline V gene lookup returns CDR1 SGDLS and CDR2 YYNGEE. CDR3 length: 16 residues. Trimming cost V 3 bases and J 7 bases, with 17 bases left between them. CDR3 DNA: TGTGCCAGCAGCGAACAACAGGGTGTCGAGAATTCACCCCTCCACTTT. This gives the protein CASSEQQGVENSPLHF.

Here the CDR3 reads CSATGNYGYTF. The CDR3 nucleotides read TGCAGTGCGACAGGGAACTATGGCTACACCTTC. The rearrangement joins TRBV20-1 to TRBJ1-2, with 7 bases aligning to TRBD1. The V gene end was trimmed by 6 bases and the J gene end by 2 bases; junction bases not matched to a gene: 0. The CDR3 contains 11 residues. Germline loops: CDR1 DFQATT, CDR2 SNEGSKA (reference sequence).

The chain links TRBV30 to TRBJ1-1, with D perhaps matching TRBD1 (6 bases). Looked up from germline, CDR1 is GTSNPN and CDR2 is SVGIG (reference sequence). With 2 bases removed from V and 2 bases from J, the gap between germline ends came to 15 bases. The CDR3 runs 15 residues. The CDR3 reads CAWSYTGRSNTEAFF. The CDR3, as DNA: TGTGCCTGGAGTTATACAGGGAGATCTAACACTGAAGCTTTCTTT. The whole variable domain, filled in from reference TRBV30 and TRBJ1-1, reads SQTIHQWPATLVQPVGSPLSLECTVEGTSNPNLYWYRQAAGRGLQLLFYSVGIGQISSEVPQNLSASRPQDRQFILSSKKLLLSDSGFYLCAWSYTGRSNTEAFFGQGTRLTVV.

The V gene is TRBV6-5, the J gene TRBJ1-1; D not certain. The CDR3 has 15 residues. The germline CDR1 and CDR2 sequences are MNHEY and SVGAGI. V was trimmed by 5 bases and J by 4 bases, leaving 17 bases between them. The CDR3 DNA follows: TGTGCCAGCAGTCACAGATCGGACGGGATCACTGAAGCTTTCTTT. This codes for CASSHRSDGITEAFF.

This chain links TRBV19 with TRBJ1-5; tentatively, D is TRBD1 (5 bases). The V gene lost 8 bases and the J gene lost 2 bases, with 16 bases spanning the gap. Per germline, CDR1 LNHDA and CDR2 SQIVND (reference sequence). The length of the CDR3 is 15 residues. The chain's CDR3 is CASHEGRRRNQPQHF. In DNA form, the CDR3 reads TGTGCCAGTCACGAGGGGAGGAGACGCAATCAGCCCCAGCATTTT.

The rearrangement links TRBV25-1 to TRBJ2-1; 12 positions agree with TRBD2. Losses at the gene ends were 8 bases for V and 8 bases for J; bases not matched to a gene: 1. Germline V lookup: CDR1 MGHDK, CDR2 SYGVNS. The CDR3 is 12 amino acids. CDR3 nucleotides: TGTGCCAGCGGGACTAGCGGGCATGAGCAGTTCTTC. Translation gives CASGTSGHEQFF.

The chain links TRBV21-1 to TRBJ2-7; the DNA was not used to check the table's D call, TRBD1. TRBV21-1 is reported as a pseudogene. The CDR3 has 14 residues. The CDR3 sequence: CASSKGAGSYEQYF. Written as DNA, the CDR3 is TGTGCCAGCAGCAAAGGGGCCGGCTCCTACGAGCAGTACTTC.

This chain links TRBV18 with TRBJ1-1; 10 bases agree with TRBD1. The trim removed 3 bases at V and 5 bases at J, leaving 3 bases unmatched. The CDR3 runs to 14 residues. Germline V gene sequence: CDR1 KGHSH, CDR2 LQKENI. The CDR3 region has the DNA TGTGCCAGCTCACCGGGGACAGGGGAGACTGAAGCTTTCTTT. Protein: CASSPGTGETEAFF. Drawing the rest from reference TRBV18 and TRBJ1-1, the complete variable domain is NAGVMQNPRHLVRRRGQEARLRCSPMKGHSHVYWYRQLPEEGLKFMVYLQKENIIDESGMPKERFSAEFPKEGPSILRIQQVVRGDSAAYFCASSPGTGETEAFFGQGTRLTVV.

This chain uses TRBV6-5 with TRBJ1-1, with D perhaps matching TRBD1 (6 bases). Germline-derived CDR1 and CDR2 are MNHEY and SVGAGI. Deletions cut 6 bases from V and 4 bases from J, with 15 bases between. CDR3 length equals 14 residues. CDR3 sequence: CASRYRVGGTEAFF. In DNA, the CDR3 is TGTGCCAGCAGATACAGGGTAGGGGGCACTGAAGCTTTCTTT.

This rearrangement joins TRBV6-5 to TRBJ2-3; perhaps TRBD1 as D (5 bases). Deletions cut 6 bases from V and 1 base from J, with 5 bases between. The CDR3 spans 12 residues. Germline V gene data show CDR1 as MNHEY and CDR2 as SVGAGI. The chain's CDR3 is CASRQGTDTQYF. Here the CDR3 DNA reads TGTGCCAGCAGACAGGGCACAGATACGCAGTATTTT.

J is TRBJ2-7 and V is TRBV6-1; 12 positions match TRBD1. Germline V gives CDR1 MNHNS, CDR2 SASEGT. The CDR3 extends over 15 amino acids. The ends lost 2 bases at V and 5 bases at J; junction bases unmatched: 4. The CDR3 loop reads CASSELGQGAHEQYF. The CDR3 DNA reads as TGTGCCAGCAGTGAACTGGGACAGGGGGCCCACGAGCAGTACTTC.

This chain connects TRBV28 to TRBJ1-1; 10 bases line up with TRBD1. This CDR3 spans 15 amino acids. Germline CDR1 is MDHEN and CDR2 is SYDVKM. Losses at the gene ends were 9 bases for V and 0 bases for J; bases not matched to a gene: 7. This CDR3 reads CASAGQGLMNTEAFF. As DNA, the CDR3 is TGTGCCAGTGCGGGACAGGGGTTGATGAACACTGAAGCTTTCTTT.